The TCR beta chain described here comes from a study of cytomegalovirus exposure and HLA in healthy donors. This clone was seen more than once but under ten times. This PCR relied on a set of 60 Vbeta primers and 13 Jbeta primers. Repertoires were generated with immunoSEQ multiplex PCR, while TCRdb's copy carries only in-frame clones and drops some. This table has about 160,000 clones, roughly three quarters appearing once. This sequence was found in a woman in her thirties or forties in good health and CMV-seropositive. The sample consisted of PBMCs.

CDR3 amino acids: CASSYSTGGSIDTQYF. DNA of the CDR3: TGTGCCAGCAGCTATTCGACGGGGGGTTCCATTGATACGCAGTATTTT. V is TRBV13 and J is TRBJ2-3; 7 bases fit TRBD2. Germline loops: CDR1 PRHDT, CDR2 FYEKMQ (reference sequence). J gave up 6 bases and V 4 bases, and 13 bases lay outside the gene matches. The CDR3 is made up of 16 amino acids.